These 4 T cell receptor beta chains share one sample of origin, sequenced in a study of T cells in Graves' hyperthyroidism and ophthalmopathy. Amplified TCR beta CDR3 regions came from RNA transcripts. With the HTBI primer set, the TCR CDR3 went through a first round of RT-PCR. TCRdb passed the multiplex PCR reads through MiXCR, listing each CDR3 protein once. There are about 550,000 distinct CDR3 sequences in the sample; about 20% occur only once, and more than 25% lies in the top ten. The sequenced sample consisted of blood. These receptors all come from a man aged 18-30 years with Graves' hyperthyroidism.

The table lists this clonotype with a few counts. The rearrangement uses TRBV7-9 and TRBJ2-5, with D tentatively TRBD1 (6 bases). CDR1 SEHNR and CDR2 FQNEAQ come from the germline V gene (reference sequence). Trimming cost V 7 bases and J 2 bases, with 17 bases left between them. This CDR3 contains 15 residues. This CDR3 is CASIRGRLDQETQYF. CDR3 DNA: TGTGCCAGCATCAGGGGCCGACTTGATCAAGAGACCCAGTACTTC. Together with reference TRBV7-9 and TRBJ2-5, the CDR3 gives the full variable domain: DTGVSQNPRHKITKRGQNVTFRCDPISEHNRLYWYRQTLGQGPEFLTYFQNEAQLEKSRLLSDRFSAERPKGSFSTLEIQRTEQGDSAMYLCASIRGRLDQETQYFGPGTRLLVL.

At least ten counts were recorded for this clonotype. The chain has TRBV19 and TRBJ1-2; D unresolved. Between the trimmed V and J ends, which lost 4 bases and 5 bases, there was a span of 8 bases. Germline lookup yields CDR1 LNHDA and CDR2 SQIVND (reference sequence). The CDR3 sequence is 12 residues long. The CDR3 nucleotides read TGTGCCAGTAGTACAAGCGGTTATGGCTACACCTTC. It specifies CASSTSGYGYTF.

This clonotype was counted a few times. CDR3 amino acids: CASSAGIVPYEQYF. DNA of the CDR3: TGTGCCAGCAGCGCCGGCATAGTCCCTTACGAGCAGTACTTC. This chain links TRBV9 with TRBJ2-7, with D uncertain. CDR1 SGDLS and CDR2 YYNGEE come from the germline V gene. The CDR3 loop spans 14 amino acids. V was shortened by 3 bases and J by 4 bases, with 14 bases between the two germline ends.

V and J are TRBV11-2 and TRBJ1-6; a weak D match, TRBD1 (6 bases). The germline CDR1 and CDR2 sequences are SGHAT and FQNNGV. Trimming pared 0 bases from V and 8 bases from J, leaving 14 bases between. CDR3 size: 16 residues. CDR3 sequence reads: CASSLERGTRYSPLHF. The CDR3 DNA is TGTGCCAGCAGCTTAGAGCGGGGGACACGATATTCACCCCTCCACTTT. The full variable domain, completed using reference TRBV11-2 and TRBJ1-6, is EAGVAQSPRYKIIEKRQSVAFWCNPISGHATLYWYQQILGQGPKLLIQFQNNGVVDDSQLPKDRFSAERLKGVDSTLKIQPAKLEDSAVYLCASSLERGTRYSPLHFGNGTRLTVT.